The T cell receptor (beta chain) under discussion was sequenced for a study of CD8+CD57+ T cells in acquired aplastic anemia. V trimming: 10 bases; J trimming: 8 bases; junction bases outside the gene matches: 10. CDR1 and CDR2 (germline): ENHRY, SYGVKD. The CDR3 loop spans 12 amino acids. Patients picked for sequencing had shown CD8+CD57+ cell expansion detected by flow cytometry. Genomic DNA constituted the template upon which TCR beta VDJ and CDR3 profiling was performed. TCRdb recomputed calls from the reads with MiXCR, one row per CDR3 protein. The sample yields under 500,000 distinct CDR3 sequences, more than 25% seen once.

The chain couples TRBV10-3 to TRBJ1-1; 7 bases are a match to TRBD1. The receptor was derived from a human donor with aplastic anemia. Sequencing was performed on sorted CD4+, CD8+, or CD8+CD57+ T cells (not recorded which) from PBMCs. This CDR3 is CATTGSDREAFF. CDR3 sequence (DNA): TGTGCCACCACGGGGTCGGACAGGGAAGCTTTCTTT.